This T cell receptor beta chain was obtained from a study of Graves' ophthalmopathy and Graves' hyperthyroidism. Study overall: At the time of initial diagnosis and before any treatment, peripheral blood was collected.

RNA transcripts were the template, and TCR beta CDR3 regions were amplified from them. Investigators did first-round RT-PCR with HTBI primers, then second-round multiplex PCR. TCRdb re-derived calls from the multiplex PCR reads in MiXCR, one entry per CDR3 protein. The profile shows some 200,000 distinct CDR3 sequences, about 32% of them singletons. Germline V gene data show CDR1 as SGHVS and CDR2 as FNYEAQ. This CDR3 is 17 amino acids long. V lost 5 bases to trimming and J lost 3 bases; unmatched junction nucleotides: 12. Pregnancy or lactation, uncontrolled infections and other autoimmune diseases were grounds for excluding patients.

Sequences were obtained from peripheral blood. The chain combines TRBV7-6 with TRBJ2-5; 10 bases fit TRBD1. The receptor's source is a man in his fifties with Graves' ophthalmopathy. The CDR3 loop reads CASSPFPGQGGEETQYF. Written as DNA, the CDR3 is TGTGCCAGCAGCCCCTTCCCCGGACAGGGGGGGGAAGAGACCCAGTACTTC.